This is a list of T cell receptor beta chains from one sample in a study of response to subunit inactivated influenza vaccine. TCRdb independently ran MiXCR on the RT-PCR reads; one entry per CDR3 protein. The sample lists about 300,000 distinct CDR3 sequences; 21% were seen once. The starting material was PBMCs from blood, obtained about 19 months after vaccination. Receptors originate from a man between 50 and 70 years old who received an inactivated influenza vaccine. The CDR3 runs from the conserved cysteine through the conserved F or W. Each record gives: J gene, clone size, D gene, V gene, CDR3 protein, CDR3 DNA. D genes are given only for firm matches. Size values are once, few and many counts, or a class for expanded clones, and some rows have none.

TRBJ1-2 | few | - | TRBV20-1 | CSARDLESYGYTF | TGCAGTGCTAGAGATCTTGAGAGCTATGGCTACACCTTC
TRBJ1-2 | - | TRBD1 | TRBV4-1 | CASSQQDRVYGYTF | TGCGCCAGCAGCCAACAGGACAGGGTCTATGGCTACACCTTC
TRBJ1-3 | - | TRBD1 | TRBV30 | CAWRGTVPTIYF | TGTGCCTGGAGGGGGACAGTTCCGACCATATATTTT
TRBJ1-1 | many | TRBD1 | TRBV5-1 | CASSLQGANTEAFF | TGCGCCAGCAGCTTGCAGGGGGCGAACACTGAAGCTTTCTTT
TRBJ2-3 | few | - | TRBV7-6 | CASSLGWMDRVTDTQYF | TGTGCCAGCAGCTTAGGATGGATGGACAGAGTCACAGATACGCAGTATTTT
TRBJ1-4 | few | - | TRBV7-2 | CASSVQTSTNEKLFF | TGTGCCAGCAGCGTCCAGACCTCAACTAATGAAAAACTGTTTTTT
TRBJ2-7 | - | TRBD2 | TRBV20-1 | CSAYRLAGGYEQYF | TGCAGTGCTTACCGACTAGCGGGAGGCTACGAGCAGTACTTC
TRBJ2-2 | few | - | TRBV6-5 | CASSYSTGSSTGELFF | TGTGCCAGCAGTTACTCCACAGGGTCGAGCACCGGGGAGCTGTTTTTT
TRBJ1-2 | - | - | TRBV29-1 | CSADVLGVGYTF | TGCAGCGCTGATGTTTTAGGGGTCGGCTACACCTTC
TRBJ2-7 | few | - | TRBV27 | CASSLEGGYEQYF | TGTGCCAGCAGTTTAGAGGGGGGCTACGAGCAGTACTTC
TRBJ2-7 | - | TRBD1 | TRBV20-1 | CSANRQGSSYEQYF | TGCAGTGCTAACAGACAGGGATCCTCCTACGAGCAGTACTTC
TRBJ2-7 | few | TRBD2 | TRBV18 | CASSPGTSGEILYEQYF | TGTGCCAGCTCACCTGGGACTAGCGGGGAAATACTCTACGAGCAGTACTTC
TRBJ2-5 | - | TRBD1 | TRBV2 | CASNPGTGRETQYF | TGTGCCAGCAATCCTGGGACAGGGAGGGAGACCCAGTACTTC
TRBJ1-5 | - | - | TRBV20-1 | CSAKFPPWTDNQPQHF | TGCAGTGCCAAATTCCCCCCCTGGACAGATAATCAGCCCCAGCATTTT
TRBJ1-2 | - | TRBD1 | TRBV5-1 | CASSSRPGQGYGYTF | TGCGCCAGCAGCAGCCGACCGGGACAGGGATATGGCTACACCTTC
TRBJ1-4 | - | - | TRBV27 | CASSPSYRATNEKLFF | TGTGCCAGCAGTCCGAGTTACAGAGCAACTAATGAAAAACTGTTTTTT
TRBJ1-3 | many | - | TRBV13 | CASSSWDNGNTIYF | TGTGCCAGCAGCTCTTGGGACAACGGAAACACCATATATTTT
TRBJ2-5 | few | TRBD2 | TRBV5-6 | CASSRGRGQETQYF | TGTGCCAGCAGCAGAGGGAGGGGCCAAGAGACCCAGTACTTC
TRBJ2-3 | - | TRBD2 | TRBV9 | CASSVGGRAKDTQYF | TGTGCCAGCAGCGTAGGCGGGAGGGCCAAAGATACGCAGTATTTT
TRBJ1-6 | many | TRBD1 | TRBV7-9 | CASSSGQGGAYNSPLHF | TGTGCCAGCAGCTCGGGACAGGGGGGTGCCTATAATTCACCCCTCCACTTT
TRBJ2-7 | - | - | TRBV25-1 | CASGHYEQYF | TGTGCCAGCGGCCACTACGAGCAGTACTTC
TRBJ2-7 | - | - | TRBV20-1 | CSARELGSGLAYEQYF | TGCAGTGCTAGAGAGCTAGGAAGCGGGCTAGCCTACGAGCAGTACTTC
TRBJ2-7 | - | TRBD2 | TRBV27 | CASSLLAGGYEQYF | TGTGCCAGCAGTTTGCTGGCGGGGGGTTATGAGCAGTACTTC
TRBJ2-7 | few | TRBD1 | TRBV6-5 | CASRTQGVEQYF | TGTGCCAGCAGGACCCAGGGGGTCGAGCAGTACTTC
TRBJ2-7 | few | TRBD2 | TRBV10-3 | CAISVLAGESEQYF | TGTGCCATCAGTGTGCTAGCGGGAGAGAGCGAGCAGTACTTC
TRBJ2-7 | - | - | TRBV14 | CASSTTPLLGRSSYEQYF | TGTGCCAGCAGCACCACACCTCTACTAGGCCGAAGCTCCTACGAGCAGTACTTC
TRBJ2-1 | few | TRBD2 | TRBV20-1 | CSARARTSGSVNEQFF | TGCAGTGCTAGAGCACGGACTAGCGGGAGTGTCAATGAGCAGTTCTTC
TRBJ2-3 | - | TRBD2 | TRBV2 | CASSWPGTSGGFSTDTQYF | TGTGCCAGCAGCTGGCCCGGGACTAGCGGGGGATTTAGCACAGATACGCAGTATTTT
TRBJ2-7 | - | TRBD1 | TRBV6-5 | CASSSRDRVDEQYF | TGTGCCAGCAGTTCCCGGGACAGGGTGGACGAGCAGTACTTC
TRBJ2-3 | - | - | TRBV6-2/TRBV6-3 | CASSYSKDTQYF | TGTGCCAGCAGTTACTCCAAAGATACGCAGTATTTT